These T cell receptor beta chains were read from a single sample in a study of cytomegalovirus exposure and HLA in healthy donors. Profiling relied on immunoSEQ multiplex PCR, and the TCRdb table lists in-frame clones only, not all of them. The repertoire holds 55,000 to 80,000 clones, with about 94% as singletons. Sequencing was carried out using PBMCs. These receptors all stem from a man younger than 35 in good health and CMV-seropositive. Both conserved end residues are part of each CDR3. The order of the fields is J gene, D gene, V gene, CDR3 protein. A D gene is named only where the DNA matches it firmly.

j_call: TRBJ1-1; d_call: -; v_call: TRBV10-1; cdr3_aa: CASSAHRQNTEAFF
j_call: TRBJ2-1; d_call: -; v_call: TRBV6-6; cdr3_aa: CASTTGGGRHEQFF
j_call: TRBJ2-1; d_call: TRBD2; v_call: TRBV2; cdr3_aa: CASSFAPGLAGKNEQFF
j_call: TRBJ2-7; d_call: TRBD1; v_call: TRBV5-1; cdr3_aa: CASSPRDRAYEQYF
j_call: TRBJ1-3; d_call: -; v_call: TRBV19; cdr3_aa: CASTISPGAGNTIYF
j_call: TRBJ2-1; d_call: -; v_call: TRBV7-2; cdr3_aa: CASSPESQGSFRYEQFF
j_call: TRBJ1-1; d_call: -; v_call: TRBV6-6; cdr3_aa: CASSTGNTEAFF
j_call: TRBJ1-5; d_call: -; v_call: TRBV19; cdr3_aa: CASSMPKYRARFQPQHF
j_call: TRBJ2-7; d_call: -; v_call: TRBV5-1; cdr3_aa: CASSQGGTSGPYEQYF
j_call: TRBJ1-1; d_call: -; v_call: TRBV27; cdr3_aa: CASSPGWTNTEAFF
j_call: TRBJ2-7; d_call: -; v_call: TRBV6-5; cdr3_aa: CASSYREDYEQYF
j_call: TRBJ2-1; d_call: -; v_call: TRBV15; cdr3_aa: CATGATGWNEQFF
j_call: TRBJ1-2; d_call: TRBD1; v_call: TRBV27; cdr3_aa: CASSSHPPRRQGPNGYTF
j_call: TRBJ2-3; d_call: -; v_call: TRBV9; cdr3_aa: CASSVSPVADTQYF
j_call: TRBJ1-5; d_call: TRBD1; v_call: TRBV7-8; cdr3_aa: CASSLLRGVSQPQHF
j_call: TRBJ1-3; d_call: -; v_call: TRBV7-8; cdr3_aa: CASSLGTVTSGNTIYF
j_call: TRBJ1-2; d_call: TRBD1; v_call: TRBV7-2; cdr3_aa: CASSSRTGDYGYTF
j_call: TRBJ1-2; d_call: -; v_call: TRBV5-6; cdr3_aa: CASSPLDGGGYTF
j_call: TRBJ2-1; d_call: -; v_call: TRBV21-1; cdr3_aa: CASSPRGTSGTNEQFF
j_call: TRBJ2-1; d_call: TRBD2; v_call: TRBV7-3; cdr3_aa: CASSYDPVLAGGDEQFF
j_call: TRBJ2-7; d_call: -; v_call: TRBV19; cdr3_aa: CASGIGVRYEQYF
j_call: TRBJ1-5; d_call: -; v_call: TRBV2; cdr3_aa: CASSGGRYSNQPQHF
j_call: TRBJ2-5; d_call: -; v_call: TRBV25-1; cdr3_aa: CASSMFNQETQYF
j_call: TRBJ1-4; d_call: -; v_call: TRBV25-1; cdr3_aa: CASSGLRTAEKLFF
j_call: TRBJ1-1; d_call: TRBD1; v_call: TRBV6-4; cdr3_aa: CASSDATGRLERNTEAFF
j_call: TRBJ1-2; d_call: -; v_call: TRBV6-1; cdr3_aa: CASRVTANYGYTF
j_call: TRBJ2-1; d_call: TRBD2; v_call: TRBV28; cdr3_aa: CASSSGGGEMFEQFF
j_call: TRBJ2-6; d_call: TRBD2; v_call: TRBV27; cdr3_aa: CATGTSGFSGANVLTF
j_call: TRBJ2-1; d_call: -; v_call: TRBV15; cdr3_aa: CATSRREGEQFF
j_call: TRBJ1-2; d_call: -; v_call: TRBV7-3; cdr3_aa: CASSPEGVKGYTF
j_call: TRBJ2-5; d_call: TRBD2; v_call: TRBV5-4; cdr3_aa: CASSPMTGTSLGAQYF
j_call: TRBJ1-1; d_call: -; v_call: TRBV18; cdr3_aa: CASSPLETGYGHTEAFF
j_call: TRBJ1-1; d_call: -; v_call: TRBV29-1; cdr3_aa: CSVAQGPITEAFF
j_call: TRBJ2-5; d_call: -; v_call: TRBV5-4; cdr3_aa: CASSLKLAGETQYF
j_call: TRBJ2-7; d_call: -; v_call: TRBV6-5; cdr3_aa: CASSYRRDNSYEQYF
j_call: TRBJ1-3; d_call: -; v_call: TRBV9; cdr3_aa: CASSEAGGAGNTIYF
j_call: TRBJ2-1; d_call: TRBD2; v_call: TRBV18; cdr3_aa: CASSPLAGGPRNEQFF